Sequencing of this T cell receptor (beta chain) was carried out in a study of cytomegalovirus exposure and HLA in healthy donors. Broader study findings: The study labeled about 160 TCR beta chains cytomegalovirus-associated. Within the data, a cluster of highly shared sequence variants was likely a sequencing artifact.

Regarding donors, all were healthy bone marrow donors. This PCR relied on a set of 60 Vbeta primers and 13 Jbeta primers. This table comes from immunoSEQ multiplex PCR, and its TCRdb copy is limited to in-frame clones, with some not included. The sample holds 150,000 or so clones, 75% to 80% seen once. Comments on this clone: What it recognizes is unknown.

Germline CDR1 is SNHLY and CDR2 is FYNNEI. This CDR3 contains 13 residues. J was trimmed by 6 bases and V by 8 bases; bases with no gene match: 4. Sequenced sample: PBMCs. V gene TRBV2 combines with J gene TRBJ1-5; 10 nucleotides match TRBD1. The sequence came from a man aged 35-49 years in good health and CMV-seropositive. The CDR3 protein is CASDRGPGQPQHF. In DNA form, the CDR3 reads TGTGCCAGCGACAGGGGGCCTGGTCAGCCCCAGCATTTT.